Reported below is one T cell receptor (beta chain). Its antigen is as yet unknown. Trimming cost V 8 bases and J 3 bases; bases outside gene matches: 4. This CDR3 spans 13 amino acids. Germline values: CDR1 MGHDK, CDR2 SYGVNS. The source of the sample is a study of persistence of HIV-infected CD4 T cells. Turning to the study itself: Blood samples, up to 180 mL, came from multiple time points, except two leukapheresis donors sampled once.

The immunoSEQ assay was version 4, run in survey mode. This table comes from immunoSEQ multiplex PCR, and its TCRdb copy is limited to in-frame clones, with some not included. The sample lists about 40,000 clones, about 83% occurring once. An overlapping HIV-1 Gag peptide pool stimulated these cells at 0.95 to 1 ug/peptide/mL. Memory cells lacking CD40L and CD69 with high CD45RO were sorted. The material sequenced was cultured CD4+ T cells from PBMCs, taken from a patient who received antiretroviral therapy. The receptor comes from an adult with HIV. The donor label of this sample is uncertain. The chain joins TRBV25-1 to TRBJ2-1; 7 bases fit TRBD2. This CDR3 reads CASRGGDYNEQFF. The CDR3 DNA reads as TGTGCCAGCCGTGGGGGGGACTACAATGAGCAGTTCTTC.